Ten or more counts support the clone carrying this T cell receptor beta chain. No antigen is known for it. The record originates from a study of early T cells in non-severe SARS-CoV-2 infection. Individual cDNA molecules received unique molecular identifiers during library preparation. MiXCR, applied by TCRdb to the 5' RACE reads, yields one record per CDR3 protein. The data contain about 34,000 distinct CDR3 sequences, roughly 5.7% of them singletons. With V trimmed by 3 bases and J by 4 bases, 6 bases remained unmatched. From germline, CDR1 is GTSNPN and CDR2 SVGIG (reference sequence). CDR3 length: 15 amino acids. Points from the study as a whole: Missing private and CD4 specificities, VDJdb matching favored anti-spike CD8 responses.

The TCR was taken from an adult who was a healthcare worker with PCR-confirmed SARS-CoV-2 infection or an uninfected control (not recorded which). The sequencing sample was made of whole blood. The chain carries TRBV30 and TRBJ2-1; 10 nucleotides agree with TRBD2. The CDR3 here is CAWRRTSGGYNEQFF. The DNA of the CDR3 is TGTGCCTGGAGGAGGACTAGCGGTGGATACAATGAGCAGTTCTTC. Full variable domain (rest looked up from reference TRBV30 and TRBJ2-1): SQTIHQWPATLVQPVGSPLSLECTVEGTSNPNLYWYRQAAGRGLQLLFYSVGIGQISSEVPQNLSASRPQDRQFILSSKKLLLSDSGFYLCAWRRTSGGYNEQFFGPGTRLTVL.